The 26 T cell receptor beta chains below all came from one sample that was sequenced in a study of cytomegalovirus exposure and HLA in healthy donors. PCR involved 60 Vbeta and 13 Jbeta primers. Clones were read by immunoSEQ multiplex PCR, and TCRdb kept only the in-frame ones, dropping some. The repertoire holds roughly 250,000 clones, with under 80% as singletons. Sequences were obtained from PBMCs. These receptors all stem from a female donor in good health and CMV-seronegative.

The chain combines TRBV27 with TRBJ2-7; TRBD2 agrees at 11 bases. Germline V gives CDR1 MNHEY, CDR2 SMNVEV (reference sequence). The CDR3 runs to 14 residues. Germline trimming cut 3 bases from V and 6 bases from J; bases unmatched to any gene: 4. This CDR3 is CASSLIAGGTEQYF. The DNA for the CDR3 is TGTGCCAGCAGTTTGATAGCGGGAGGGACCGAGCAGTACTTC.

The chain links TRBV11-3 to TRBJ1-1; D uncertain. Germline CDR1 SGHNT, CDR2 YENEEA. The CDR3 sequence is 13 residues long. V was pared by 5 bases and J by 1 base, with 8 bases between. The CDR3 DNA is TGTGCCAGCAGCCGACGGGAGAACACTGAAGCTTTCTTT. As protein: CASSRRENTEAFF.

This rearrangement joins TRBV5-6 to TRBJ2-7, with 15 bases lining up with TRBD2. Germline CDR1 is SGHDT and CDR2 is YYEEEE. This CDR3 region has 16 residues. After removal of 3 bases from V and 3 bases from J, the junction contained 4 bases not matched to a gene. The CDR3 reads CASSSGTSGRFYEQYF. The DNA for the CDR3 is TGTGCCAGCAGCTCGGGGACTAGCGGGAGGTTCTACGAGCAGTACTTC.

The gene calls are TRBV27 and TRBJ2-2, with 7 bases matching TRBD2. Trimming took 5 bases from V and 5 from J; bases not matched to a gene: 8. This CDR3 has 15 residues. Germline V gene data show CDR1 as MNHEY and CDR2 as SMNVEV (reference sequence). Here the CDR3 reads CASSPAGVGTGELFF. Written as DNA, the CDR3 is TGTGCCAGCAGTCCGGCGGGAGTTGGTACCGGGGAGCTGTTTTTT.

This sequence joins TRBV19 and TRBJ2-3, with TRBD2 matching over 7 bases. The CDR3 runs 13 residues. Germline CDR1 LNHDA, CDR2 SQIVND (reference sequence). V gave up 6 bases and J gave up 2 bases; unmatched junction bases: 2. For the CDR3, the DNA is TGTGCCAGTAGAGGACTAGACACAGATACGCAGTATTTT. Protein product: CASRGLDTDTQYF.

The chain uses TRBV19 and TRBJ1-1; weak D call: TRBD1 (5 bases). The CDR3 totals 14 residues. V lost 1 base to trimming and J lost 4 bases, with 10 bases between them. The germline V gene encodes CDR1 LNHDA and CDR2 SQIVND (reference sequence). CDR3 bases: TGTGCCAGTAGTATAGGTGACAGTGGCACTGAAGCTTTCTTT. It specifies CASSIGDSGTEAFF. Filled out from reference TRBV19 and TRBJ1-1, the complete variable domain reads DGGITQSPKYLFRKEGQNVTLSCEQNLNHDAMYWYRQDPGQGLRLIYYSQIVNDFQKGDIAEGYSVSREKKESFPLTVTSAQKNPTAFYLCASSIGDSGTEAFFGQGTRLTVV.

The genes are TRBV6-5 and TRBJ1-1; possible D gene TRBD1, 5 bases. V was shortened by 2 bases and J by 4 bases, with 8 bases between the two germline ends. Germline CDR1 MNHEY, CDR2 SVGAGI. The CDR3 is 13 residues long. The CDR3 coding sequence is TGTGCCAGCAGTTACCGGGGGTTCACTGAAGCTTTCTTT. Protein sequence: CASSYRGFTEAFF.

The V and J genes are TRBV27 and TRBJ1-6; D is possibly TRBD1 (5 bases). V was shortened by 6 bases and J by 8 bases, with 11 bases between the two germline ends. The CDR3 spans 13 residues. The germline V gene has CDR1 MNHEY and CDR2 SMNVEV (reference sequence). CDR3 nucleotide sequence: TGTGCCAGCAGGGGGCGCGGGGATTCACCCCTCCACTTT. It encodes CASRGRGDSPLHF.

The chain combines TRBV7-8 with TRBJ2-3; 12 positions match TRBD2. This CDR3 comprises 16 residues. In germline, CDR1 is SGHVS, CDR2 FQNEAQ. V dropped 5 bases and J dropped 3; count of bases not matched to a gene: 6. In DNA form, the CDR3 reads TGTGCCAGCAGCAAGACTAGCGGGAGAGAAACAGATACGCAGTATTTT. It is translated as CASSKTSGRETDTQYF.

This chain uses TRBV18 with TRBJ1-1; no definite D call. The CDR3 is 12 residues long. In germline, CDR1 is KGHSH, CDR2 LQKENI. Deletions cut 3 bases from V and 4 bases from J, with 6 bases between. CDR3 bases: TGTGCCAGCTCACCTGGAGTCACTGAAGCTTTCTTT. Its protein product is CASSPGVTEAFF. Variable domain in full (rest from reference TRBV18 and TRBJ1-1): NAGVMQNPRHLVRRRGQEARLRCSPMKGHSHVYWYRQLPEEGLKFMVYLQKENIIDESGMPKERFSAEFPKEGPSILRIQQVVRGDSAAYFCASSPGVTEAFFGQGTRLTVV.

The chain couples TRBV11-3 to TRBJ2-7, with 12 bases lining up with TRBD2. Trimming cost V 1 base and J 3 bases; bases outside gene matches: 10. The length of the CDR3 is 18 residues. In germline, CDR1 is SGHNT, CDR2 YENEEA. DNA of the CDR3: TGTGCCAGCAGCTTAGTGGCTAGCGGGAGGGTTACTTACTACGAGCAGTACTTC. This translates into CASSLVASGRVTYYEQYF.

This clone showed up just once. V is TRBV19 and J is TRBJ1-1, with D maybe TRBD1 (5 bases). CDR1 is LNHDA and CDR2 is SQIVND in the germline V gene (reference sequence). The length of the CDR3 is 14 residues. Trimming removed 6 bases from V and 4 bases from J, with 15 bases in between. The CDR3 spells CASSRQGMGTEAFF. CDR3 in DNA: TGTGCCAGTAGCCGTCAGGGCATGGGCACTGAAGCTTTCTTT.

The chain employs TRBV18 and TRBJ1-2; TRBD1 might be the D (5 bases). The germline V gene encodes CDR1 KGHSH and CDR2 LQKENI. V lost 4 bases, J lost 8 bases, and 14 bases lay in between. The CDR3 has 13 residues. The CDR3 region is CASSRLSEGGYTF. The DNA of the CDR3 is TGTGCCAGCTCACGGCTCTCGGAGGGGGGCTACACCTTC.

CDR3 loop: CASGLGLFTYNEQFF. The CDR3, as DNA: TGTGCTAGTGGTTTGGGACTTTTTACATACAATGAGCAGTTCTTC. The rearrangement joins TRBV12-5 to TRBJ2-1; unclear D gene. The CDR3 has 15 residues. The V and J ends lost 1 base and 4 bases respectively, with 11 bases between them. CDR1 is LGHNT and CDR2 is FRNRAP in the germline V gene.

V usage is TRBV6-4 and J usage is TRBJ2-7; a weak D match, TRBD1 (7 bases). The germline V gene has CDR1 MRHNA and CDR2 SNTAGT. The CDR3 contains 13 residues. The germline V and J ends were trimmed by 5 bases and 9 bases, with 17 bases remaining between them. The CDR3 loop is CASSQSGTAGQYF. CDR3 bases: TGTGCCAGCAGTCAATCTGGGACAGCGGGGCAGTACTTC.

This clone was seen once. One end of the junction is discordant with germline, which a read error may explain. The J gene is TRBJ1-1, the V gene TRBV7-7; maybe TRBD1 (6 bases). The CDR3 has 13 amino acids. Germline CDR1 is SSHAT and CDR2 is FNYEAQ (reference sequence). In DNA form, the CDR3 reads TGTGCTAGCAGCTTAACACAGGGCACTGAAGCTTTCTTT. Its protein product is CASSLTQGTEAFF.

The chain joins TRBV18 to TRBJ2-7; 10 bases are a match to TRBD2. V gave up 4 bases and J gave up 5 bases; unmatched junction bases: 8. This CDR3 is 15 amino acids long. Germline V gives CDR1 KGHSH, CDR2 LQKENI. CDR3 amino acids: CASSLSSGRTHEQYF. As DNA, the CDR3 is TGTGCCAGCTCACTATCTAGCGGGAGAACCCACGAGCAGTACTTC.

The chain recombines TRBV6-1 with TRBJ2-3, with 7 bases aligning to TRBD1. The CDR3 consists of 17 residues. Looked up from germline, CDR1 is MNHNS and CDR2 is SASEGT. V lost 4 bases to trimming and J lost 3 bases; unmatched junction nucleotides: 13. CDR3 sequence: CASSGIQQGRKTDTQYF. The DNA for the CDR3 is TGTGCCAGCAGTGGGATACAACAGGGGCGTAAAACAGATACGCAGTATTTT.

This chain uses TRBV5-6 with TRBJ2-5; 12 bases are a match to TRBD1. The DNA matches TRBJ2-7 better at its end, which makes the J call doubtful. The germline gives CDR1 SGHDT, CDR2 YYEEEE. The CDR3 spans 14 residues. This CDR3 reads CASSLGTGGREQYF. The CDR3 region has the DNA TGTGCCAGCAGCCTAGGGACAGGGGGCCGCGAGCAGTACTTC.

The chain is built from TRBV28 and TRBJ1-5, with TRBD1 matching 7 bases. V lost 6 bases and J lost 7; bases outside the gene matches: 15. The CDR3 sequence is 16 residues long. CDR1 is MDHEN and CDR2 is SYDVKM in the germline V gene. CDR3 residues: CASRGSSDRSGQPQHF. The CDR3 nucleotides are TGTGCCAGCAGGGGATCTTCGGACAGGTCGGGACAGCCCCAGCATTTT.

V usage is TRBV4-1 and J usage is TRBJ2-3, with D possibly matching TRBD2 (5 bases). Trimming shortened V by 0 bases and J by 0 bases, and 19 bases separated the two germline ends. Germline assignment: CDR1 MGHRA and CDR2 YSYEKL. This CDR3 contains 19 residues. The CDR3 DNA is TGCGCCAGCAGCCAAGAGTCAGCGGCAGTACGTGCTAGCACAGATACGCAGTATTTT. Protein: CASSQESAAVRASTDTQYF.

CDR3 sequence (DNA): TGTGCCAGCAGCCCCCAGTTTGGTGCCGACAGGTCCTACAATGAGCAGTTCTTC. Translation: CASSPQFGADRSYNEQFF. This chain links TRBV7-8 with TRBJ2-1; the D gene is possibly TRBD1 (6 bases). V gave up 5 bases and J gave up 1 base, with 21 bases separating them. The CDR3 totals 18 residues. Germline V lookup: CDR1 SGHVS, CDR2 FQNEAQ.

This clone was detected only once. V gene TRBV11-2 combines with J gene TRBJ2-4; TRBD1 might be the D (6 bases). The CDR3 totals 15 residues. Germline CDR1 reads SGHAT; CDR2 reads FQNNGV. Trimming removed 5 bases from V and 7 bases from J, with 18 bases in between. CDR3 nucleotides: TGTGCCAGCAGCCCCTTTCAGGGGTCGATGAACATTCAGTACTTC. This gives the protein CASSPFQGSMNIQYF.

This chain links TRBV7-9 with TRBJ2-7; 11 bases agree with TRBD2. The trim removed 5 bases at V and 0 bases at J, leaving 6 bases unmatched. The CDR3 is 16 amino acids. Germline V lookup: CDR1 SEHNR, CDR2 FQNEAQ (reference sequence). This CDR3 reads CASSRSGLAVSYEQYF. The CDR3, as DNA: TGTGCCAGCAGCCGTTCGGGACTAGCGGTCTCCTACGAGCAGTACTTC.

The chain is built from TRBV11-3 and TRBJ2-1; 7 positions match TRBD2. The germline CDR1 and CDR2 sequences are SGHNT and YENEEA. The ends lost 2 bases at V and 8 bases at J; junction bases unmatched: 18. CDR3 length: 18 residues. The CDR3 protein is CASSLSEAGVSSWDEQFF. CDR3 DNA: TGTGCCAGCAGCTTATCCGAGGCGGGAGTAAGTAGTTGGGATGAGCAGTTCTTC.

The V call is TRBV27, the J call TRBJ2-5; D is possibly TRBD2 (5 bases). CDR1 is MNHEY, CDR2 SMNVEV, per germline (reference sequence). The CDR3 runs to 15 residues. V was shortened by 7 bases and J by 2 bases, with 17 bases between the two germline ends. CDR3 residues: CASTVGSPGQETQYF. The CDR3 DNA reads as TGTGCCAGCACTGTAGGGTCGCCGGGGCAAGAGACCCAGTACTTC.